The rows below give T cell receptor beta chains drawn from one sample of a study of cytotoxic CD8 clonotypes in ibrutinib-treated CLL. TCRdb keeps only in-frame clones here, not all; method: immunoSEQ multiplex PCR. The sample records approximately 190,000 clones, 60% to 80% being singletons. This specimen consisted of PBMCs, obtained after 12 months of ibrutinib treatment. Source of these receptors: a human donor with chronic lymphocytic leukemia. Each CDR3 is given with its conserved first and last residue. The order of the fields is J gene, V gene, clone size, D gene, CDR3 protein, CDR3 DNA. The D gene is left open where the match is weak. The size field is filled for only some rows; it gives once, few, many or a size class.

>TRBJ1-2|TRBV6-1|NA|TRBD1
CASHHLGQGSYGYTF
TGTGCCAGCCATCACCTCGGACAGGGCTCCTATGGCTACACCTTC
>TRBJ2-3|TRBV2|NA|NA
CASTYRRDSTDTQYF
TGTGCCAGCACCTATCGCCGGGACAGCACAGATACGCAGTATTTT
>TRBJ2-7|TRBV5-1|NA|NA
CASSAGTGTYEQYF
TGCGCCAGCAGCGCCGGGACTGGAACCTACGAGCAGTACTTC
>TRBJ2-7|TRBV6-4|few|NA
CASRGHQQYF
TGTGCCAGCAGGGGACACCAGCAGTACTTC
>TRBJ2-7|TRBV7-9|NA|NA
CASSLGGQGRTSYEQYF
TGTGCCAGCAGCTTAGGAGGTCAGGGCCGAACATCCTACGAGCAGTACTTC
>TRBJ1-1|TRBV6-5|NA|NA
CASSYTGAMNTEAFF
TGTGCCAGCAGTTATACGGGGGCCATGAACACTGAAGCTTTCTTT
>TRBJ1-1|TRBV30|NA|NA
CAWSRNREETEAFF
TGTGCCTGGAGTCGAAACAGGGAGGAAACTGAAGCTTTCTTT
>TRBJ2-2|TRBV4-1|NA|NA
CASSHSNTGELFF
TGCGCCAGCAGCCATTCGAACACCGGGGAGCTGTTTTTT
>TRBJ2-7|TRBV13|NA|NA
CASSFTYGTSYEQYF
TGTGCCAGCAGCTTTACTTACGGGACTTCCTACGAGCAGTACTTC
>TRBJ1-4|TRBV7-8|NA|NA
CASSRGVLVSTNEKLFF
TGTGCCAGCAGTCGCGGGGTTTTGGTTTCAACTAATGAAAAACTGTTTTTT
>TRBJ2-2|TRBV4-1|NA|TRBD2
CASSQGLAGIGELFF
TGCGCCAGCAGCCAAGGACTAGCGGGGATCGGGGAGCTGTTTTTT
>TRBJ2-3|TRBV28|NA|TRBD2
CASTLIRGASGLHTDTQYF
TGTGCCAGCACCCTTATACGGGGGGCTAGCGGGCTGCACACAGATACGCAGTATTTT
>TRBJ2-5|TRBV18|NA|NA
CASSPPGLNSETQYF
TGTGCCAGCTCACCGCCGGGACTCAATTCGGAGACCCAGTACTTC
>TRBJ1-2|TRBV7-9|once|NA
CASSLQGSLSSYGYTF
TGTGCCAGCAGCTTACAGGGGAGCCTCTCCTCCTATGGCTACACCTTC
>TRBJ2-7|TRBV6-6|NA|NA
CASSYSLPYEQYF
TGTGCCAGCAGTTACTCCCTCCCCTACGAGCAGTACTTC
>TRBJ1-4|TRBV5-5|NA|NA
CASSPPGRTNEKLFF
TGTGCCAGCAGCCCACCGGGACGCACTAATGAAAAACTGTTTTTT
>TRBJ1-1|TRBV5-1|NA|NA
CASSLDSMNTEAFF
TGCGCCAGCAGCTTGGACAGCATGAACACTGAAGCTTTCTTT
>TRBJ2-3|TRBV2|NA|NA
CASSEALRTDTQYF
TGTGCCAGCAGTGAAGCGCTCAGGACAGATACGCAGTATTTT
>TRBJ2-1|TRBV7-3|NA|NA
CASTLYGSNEQFF
TGTGCCAGCACCCTATATGGTTCGAATGAGCAGTTCTTC
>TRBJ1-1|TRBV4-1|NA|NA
CASSLLGRANTEAFF
TGCGCCAGCAGCCTCTTGGGGAGAGCTAACACTGAAGCTTTCTTT
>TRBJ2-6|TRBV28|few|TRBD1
CASNGQVHPGANVLTF
TGTGCCAGCAACGGACAGGTACATCCTGGGGCCAACGTCCTGACTTTC
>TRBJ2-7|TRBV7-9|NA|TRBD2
CASSLARGGLSYEQYF
TGTGCCAGCAGCTTAGCGCGGGGGGGTCTGTCCTACGAGCAGTACTTC
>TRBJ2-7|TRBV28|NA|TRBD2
CASVRGGLVYEQYF
TGTGCCAGTGTCCGGGGAGGGCTCGTCTACGAGCAGTACTTC
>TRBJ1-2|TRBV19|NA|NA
CASSIEGFRQPDYGYTF
TGTGCCAGTAGTATAGAAGGGTTCAGACAGCCAGACTATGGCTACACCTTC
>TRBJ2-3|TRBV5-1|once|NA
CASSFWGASTDTQYF
TGCGCCAGCAGCTTTTGGGGCGCTAGCACAGATACGCAGTATTTT
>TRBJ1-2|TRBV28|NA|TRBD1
CASSLGTGGIDYGYTF
TGTGCCAGCAGCCTCGGGACAGGGGGCATCGACTATGGCTACACCTTC
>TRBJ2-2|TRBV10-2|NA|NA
CASSPQATGNTGELFF
TGCGCCAGCAGTCCACAGGCCACCGGAAACACCGGGGAGCTGTTTTTT
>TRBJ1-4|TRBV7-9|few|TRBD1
CASSLGQGRANEKLFF
TGTGCCAGCAGCTTGGGACAGGGGAGGGCTAATGAAAAACTGTTTTTT
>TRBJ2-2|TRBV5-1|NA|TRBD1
CASSSWDRVPGELFF
TGCGCCAGCAGCTCATGGGACAGGGTGCCCGGGGAGCTGTTTTTT
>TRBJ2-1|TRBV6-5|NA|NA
CASSYSGYNEQFF
TGTGCCAGCAGTTACTCGGGGTACAATGAGCAGTTCTTC
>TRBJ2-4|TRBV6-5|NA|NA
CASRTPTRDIQYF
TGTGCCAGCAGGACCCCTACGAGGGACATTCAGTACTTC
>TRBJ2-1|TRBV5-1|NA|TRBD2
CASSVAGGSYNEQFF
TGCGCCAGCAGCGTAGCGGGGGGTTCCTACAATGAGCAGTTCTTC
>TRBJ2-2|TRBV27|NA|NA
CASSTDLNTGELFF
TGTGCCAGCAGTACGGACTTGAACACCGGGGAGCTGTTTTTT
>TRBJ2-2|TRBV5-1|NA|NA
CASSFRQGSPGGELFF
TGCGCCAGCAGCTTCCGGCAGGGCTCCCCGGGCGGGGAGCTGTTTTTT
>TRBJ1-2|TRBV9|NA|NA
CASTPGHYGYTF
TGTGCCAGCACACCAGGACACTATGGCTACACCTTC
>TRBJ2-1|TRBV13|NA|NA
CASSLEGDSYNEQFF
TGTGCCAGCAGCTTAGAGGGAGACTCCTACAATGAGCAGTTCTTC
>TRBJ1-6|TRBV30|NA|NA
CAWSGAASSYNSPLHF
TGTGCCTGGAGTGGAGCCGCTAGCTCCTATAATTCACCCCTCCACTTT
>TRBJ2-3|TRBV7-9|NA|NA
CASSPTGPASHTQYF
TGTGCCAGCAGCCCAACAGGCCCCGCATCACATACGCAGTATTTT
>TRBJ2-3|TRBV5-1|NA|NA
CASSLALAPAPDTDTQYF
TGCGCCAGCAGCTTGGCGTTAGCCCCCGCCCCGGACACAGATACGCAGTATTTT
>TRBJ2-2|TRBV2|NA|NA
CASSDRAGNTGELFF
TGTGCCAGCAGTGACAGAGCAGGGAACACCGGGGAGCTGTTTTTT
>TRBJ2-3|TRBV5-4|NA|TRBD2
CASSLELAADTQYF
TGTGCCAGCAGCTTGGAACTAGCGGCAGATACGCAGTATTTT
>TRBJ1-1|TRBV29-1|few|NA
CSVKENTEAFF
TGCAGCGTTAAGGAGAACACTGAAGCTTTCTTT
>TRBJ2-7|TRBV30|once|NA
CAWTPNSYEQYF
TGTGCCTGGACCCCCAACTCCTACGAGCAGTACTTC
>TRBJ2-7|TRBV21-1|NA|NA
CASINGNFSYEQYF
TGTGCCAGCATAAATGGAAATTTCTCCTACGAGCAGTACTTC
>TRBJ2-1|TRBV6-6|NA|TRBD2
CASSAGTSGRDEQFF
TGTGCCAGCAGTGCTGGGACTAGCGGGAGGGATGAGCAGTTCTTC
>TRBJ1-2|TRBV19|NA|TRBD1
CASSIDRDRDYGYTF
TGTGCCAGTAGTATAGATCGGGACAGGGATTATGGCTACACCTTC
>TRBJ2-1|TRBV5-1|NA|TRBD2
CASSLGPRGGYNEQFF
TGCGCCAGCAGCTTGGGCCCCCGGGGGGGCTACAATGAGCAGTTCTTC
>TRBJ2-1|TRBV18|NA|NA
CASSRAHAEQFF
TGTGCCAGCTCACGTGCCCACGCTGAGCAGTTCTTC
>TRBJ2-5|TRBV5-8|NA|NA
CASSLLGTRGTQYF
TGTGCCAGCAGCTTGCTTGGCACTCGGGGGACCCAGTACTTC
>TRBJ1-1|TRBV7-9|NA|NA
CASSPGESTEAFF
TGTGCCAGCAGCCCCGGCGAGTCCACTGAAGCTTTCTTT
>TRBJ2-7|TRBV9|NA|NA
CASSVGLRVPYEQYF
TGTGCCAGCAGCGTAGGCCTCAGGGTGCCCTACGAGCAGTACTTC
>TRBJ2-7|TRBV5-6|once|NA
CASTRGAGMGSYEQYF
TGTGCCAGCACCCGGGGGGCAGGGATGGGATCCTACGAGCAGTACTTC